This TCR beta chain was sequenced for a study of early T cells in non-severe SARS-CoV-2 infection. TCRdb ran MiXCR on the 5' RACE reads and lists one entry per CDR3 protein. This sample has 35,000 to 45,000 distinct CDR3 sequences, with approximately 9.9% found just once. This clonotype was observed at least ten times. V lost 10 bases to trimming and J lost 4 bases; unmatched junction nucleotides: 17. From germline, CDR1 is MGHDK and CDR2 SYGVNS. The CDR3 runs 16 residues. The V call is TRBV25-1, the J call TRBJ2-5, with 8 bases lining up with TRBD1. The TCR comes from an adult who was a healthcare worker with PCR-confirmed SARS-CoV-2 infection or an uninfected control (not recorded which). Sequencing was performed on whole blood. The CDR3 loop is CATAKDRGARGETQYF. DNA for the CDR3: TGTGCCACCGCAAAAGACAGGGGTGCTAGGGGAGAGACCCAGTACTTC.